This is a list of T cell receptor beta chains from one sample in a study of blood T cell repertoires in COVID-19. Here immunoSEQ multiplex PCR was the method, and the copy in TCRdb shows in-frame clones only, minus some. Altogether about 59,000 clones are present, approximately 79% being singletons, with the ten largest covering less than 7%. The sequenced sample consisted of peripheral blood. The receptor source for this set is a woman aged 65 to 85 with acute or convalescent COVID-19. CDR3s include the opening cysteine and the closing phenylalanine or tryptophan. D genes are given only for firm matches. The listing skips clone size in some rows; elsewhere it reads once, few, many or a size class.

D: TRBD2
size: -
J: TRBJ2-1
V: TRBV7-3
DNA: TGTGCCAGCAGCTTAAATGCGGGGGGCAACAATGAGCAGTTCTTC
CDR3: CASSLNAGGNNEQFF

D: TRBD1
size: few
J: TRBJ2-3
V: TRBV11-2
DNA: TGTGCCAGCAGCCCCTACGACAGGGGGCATACGCAGTATTTT
CDR3: CASSPYDRGHTQYF

D: -
size: -
J: TRBJ1-1
V: TRBV18
DNA: TGTGCCAGCTCACCACAGGCGGGCAAGGACACTGAAGCTTTCTTT
CDR3: CASSPQAGKDTEAFF

D: TRBD2
size: once
J: TRBJ2-3
V: TRBV28
DNA: TGTGCCAGCAGTGGATACCGCCTGGGGCCTAGCGGGGGAACAGATACGCAGTATTTT
CDR3: CASSGYRLGPSGGTDTQYF

D: TRBD2
size: -
J: TRBJ2-3
V: TRBV7-3
DNA: TGTGCCAGCAGCCCCGGCAGCGGGGGAGATACGCAGTATTTT
CDR3: CASSPGSGGDTQYF

D: TRBD2
size: -
J: TRBJ2-1
V: TRBV27
DNA: TGTGCCAGCAGTCCGAACACCCGACTAGCGGGGGGACTAAATGAGCAGTTCTTC
CDR3: CASSPNTRLAGGLNEQFF

D: TRBD1
size: -
J: TRBJ2-7
V: TRBV2
DNA: TGTGCCAGCAGTACCGGGACAGCCTCCTACGAGCAGTACTTC
CDR3: CASSTGTASYEQYF

D: -
size: -
J: TRBJ1-1
V: TRBV19
DNA: TGTGCCAGTAGTATAAGGCGGGAGAGAGGGGACACTGAAGCTTTCTTT
CDR3: CASSIRRERGDTEAFF

D: -
size: -
J: TRBJ1-2
V: TRBV27
DNA: TGTGCCAGCAGTTTAGTATTGGGAGGGTCGGATGGCTACACCTTC
CDR3: CASSLVLGGSDGYTF

D: -
size: -
J: TRBJ1-2
V: TRBV7-8
DNA: TGTGCCAGCAGCCCAGGTTCCGCCACAAACTATGGCTACACCTTC
CDR3: CASSPGSATNYGYTF

D: TRBD2
size: -
J: TRBJ2-1
V: TRBV7-2
DNA: TGTGCCAGCAGCATCCGACTAGCGGGGCTCTCCTACAATGAGCAGTTCTTC
CDR3: CASSIRLAGLSYNEQFF

D: TRBD1
size: -
J: TRBJ2-7
V: TRBV19
DNA: TGTGCAACGGGACAGGGGGCCACGGGACGGGTGCAGTACTTC
CDR3: CATGQGATGRVQYF

D: TRBD2
size: -
J: TRBJ2-3
V: TRBV11-3
DNA: TGTGCCAGCAGCTTAGGTGCGGGGGGGACTACAGATACGCAGTATTTT
CDR3: CASSLGAGGTTDTQYF

D: -
size: -
J: TRBJ2-7
V: TRBV28
DNA: TGTGCCAGCAGTTTAAACAACGAGCAGTACTTC
CDR3: CASSLNNEQYF

D: -
size: -
J: TRBJ1-1
V: TRBV5-8
DNA: TGTGCCAGCAGCTTTCAGGGGTCGACGTTGAACACTGAAGCTTTCTTT
CDR3: CASSFQGSTLNTEAFF

D: TRBD2
size: -
J: TRBJ2-3
V: TRBV28
DNA: TGTGCCAGCGGACCTCTAGCGGGGGGACCGAGCACAGATACGCAGTATTTT
CDR3: CASGPLAGGPSTDTQYF

D: TRBD1
size: once
J: TRBJ2-3
V: TRBV7-2
DNA: TGTGCCAGCAGCTTATTAGGACAGGCGGGAGATACGCAGTATTTT
CDR3: CASSLLGQAGDTQYF

D: -
size: -
J: TRBJ2-3
V: TRBV11-1
DNA: TGTGCCAGCAGCTTAGCCGGGACAGATACGCAGTATTTT
CDR3: CASSLAGTDTQYF

D: -
size: once
J: TRBJ2-7
V: TRBV2
DNA: TGTGCCAGCACGTTTTCCGGGATTGGCGAGCAGTACTTC
CDR3: CASTFSGIGEQYF

D: -
size: -
J: TRBJ1-2
V: TRBV6-2/TRBV6-3
DNA: TGTGCCAGCAGTTACGGGCAGAGCTATGGCTACACCTTC
CDR3: CASSYGQSYGYTF